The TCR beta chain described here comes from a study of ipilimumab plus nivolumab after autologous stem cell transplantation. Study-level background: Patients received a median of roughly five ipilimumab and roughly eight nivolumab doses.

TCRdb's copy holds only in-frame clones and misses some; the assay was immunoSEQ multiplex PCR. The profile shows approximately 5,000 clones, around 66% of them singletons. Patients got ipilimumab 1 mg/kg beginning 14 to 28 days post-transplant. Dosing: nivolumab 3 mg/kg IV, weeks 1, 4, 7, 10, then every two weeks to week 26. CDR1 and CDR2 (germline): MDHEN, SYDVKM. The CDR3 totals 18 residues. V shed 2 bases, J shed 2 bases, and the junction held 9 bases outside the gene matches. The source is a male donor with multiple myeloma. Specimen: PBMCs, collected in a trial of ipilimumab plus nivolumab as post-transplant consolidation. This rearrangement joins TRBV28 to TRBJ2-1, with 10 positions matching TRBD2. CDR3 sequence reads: CASSLVLAGSPPYNEQFF. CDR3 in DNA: TGTGCCAGCAGTTTAGTACTAGCGGGATCTCCTCCCTACAATGAGCAGTTCTTC.